A selection of T cell receptor beta chains follows, all from one sample in a study of beta chain features in type 1 diabetes. This table comes from immunoSEQ multiplex PCR, and its TCRdb copy is limited to in-frame clones, with some not included. In the table there are some 350,000 clones, 9.5% to 10% of which are singletons. The specimen sequenced was central memory CD4+ T cells from blood. The receptors were sampled from a man aged 25 to 40 with type 1 diabetes. Each CDR3 is given with its conserved first and last residue. The order of the fields is J gene, V gene, clone size, D gene, CDR3 protein, CDR3 DNA. D genes are given only for firm matches. For some rows the clone size is stated as once, few or many, or as a class when expanded; others skip it.

j_gene: TRBJ2-7
v_gene: TRBV18
abundance: many
d_gene: TRBD2
CDR3aa: CASSTTSGSYEQYF
CDR3nt: TGTGCCAGCTCTACGACTAGCGGGAGTTACGAGCAGTACTTC

j_gene: TRBJ2-7
v_gene: TRBV6-5
abundance: NA
d_gene: NA
CDR3aa: CASRGGYEQYF
CDR3nt: TGTGCCAGCAGAGGAGGGTACGAGCAGTACTTC

j_gene: TRBJ2-7
v_gene: TRBV7-6
abundance: NA
d_gene: TRBD1
CDR3aa: CASSQDRARRGYEQYF
CDR3nt: TGTGCCAGCAGCCAAGACAGGGCAAGGCGTGGGTACGAGCAGTACTTC

j_gene: TRBJ2-7
v_gene: TRBV19
abundance: NA
d_gene: TRBD1
CDR3aa: CASSPRDSSYEQYF
CDR3nt: TGTGCCAGTAGCCCCAGGGACAGCTCCTACGAGCAGTACTTC

j_gene: TRBJ2-4
v_gene: TRBV7-9
abundance: many
d_gene: TRBD2
CDR3aa: CASSSPRAREEDIQYF
CDR3nt: TGTGCCAGCAGCTCCCCCAGGGCGCGGGAGGAAGACATTCAGTACTTC

j_gene: TRBJ1-1
v_gene: TRBV29-1
abundance: few
d_gene: TRBD1
CDR3aa: CSARGQGNTEAFF
CDR3nt: TGCAGCGCCAGGGGACAGGGGAACACTGAAGCTTTCTTT

j_gene: TRBJ1-2
v_gene: TRBV7-2
abundance: few
d_gene: TRBD1
CDR3aa: CASSRTGQGETYTF
CDR3nt: TGTGCCAGCAGCCGTACGGGACAGGGCGAGACCTACACCTTC

j_gene: TRBJ1-2
v_gene: TRBV6-1
abundance: few
d_gene: NA
CDR3aa: CAISESIGGAVYGYTF
CDR3nt: TGTGCCATCAGTGAGTCGATAGGAGGAGCCGTCTATGGCTACACCTTC

j_gene: TRBJ2-7
v_gene: TRBV14
abundance: NA
d_gene: TRBD1
CDR3aa: CASNRGGVPYYEQYF
CDR3nt: TGTGCCAGCAACCGAGGGGGCGTACCCTACTACGAGCAGTACTTC

j_gene: TRBJ1-2
v_gene: TRBV6-5
abundance: NA
d_gene: TRBD1
CDR3aa: CASSPDRDRSYGYTF
CDR3nt: TGTGCCAGCAGTCCGGACAGGGATCGATCCTATGGCTACACCTTC

j_gene: TRBJ2-5
v_gene: TRBV11-2
abundance: few
d_gene: NA
CDR3aa: CASSPGLNSRETQYF
CDR3nt: TGTGCCAGCAGCCCCGGGCTAAACTCTAGAGAGACCCAGTACTTC

j_gene: TRBJ2-5
v_gene: TRBV5-1
abundance: few
d_gene: NA
CDR3aa: CASCVGFTGRGETQYF
CDR3nt: TGCGCCAGCTGCGTAGGATTCACGGGGCGTGGGGAGACCCAGTACTTC

j_gene: TRBJ1-5
v_gene: TRBV30
abundance: few
d_gene: NA
CDR3aa: CAWSVRGGGQPQHF
CDR3nt: TGTGCCTGGAGTGTCCGTGGGGGCGGTCAGCCCCAGCATTTT

j_gene: TRBJ2-5
v_gene: TRBV5-1
abundance: few
d_gene: TRBD2
CDR3aa: CASSLVGTSGRETQYF
CDR3nt: TGCGCCAGCAGCTTGGTAGGGACTAGCGGCAGAGAGACCCAGTACTTC